This T cell receptor beta chain was observed in a study of metastatic and nonmetastatic thyroid tumors. There were no patients who had received any treatment before thyroid surgery. The CDR3 runs 19 residues. Germline CDR1 and CDR2: SGHTA and FQGNSA. Trimming pared 3 bases from V and 3 bases from J, leaving 24 bases between. TCRdb re-called clones from the PCR reads using MiXCR. The sample has over 30,000 clones, 7.4% seen once. Ten or more counts support this clone. The sequence derives from a female donor with papillary thyroid cancer or a benign thyroid nodule (not recorded which). Some clones in this sample may be carry-over from other donors' samples. The J gene is TRBJ2-1, the V gene TRBV7-2; D may be TRBD2 (6 bases). The sequencing sample was made of blood. The CDR3 is CASSFPVGLGGVNYNEQFF. CDR3 bases: TGTGCCAGCAGCTTTCCAGTAGGTTTAGGCGGGGTAAACTACAATGAGCAGTTCTTC.